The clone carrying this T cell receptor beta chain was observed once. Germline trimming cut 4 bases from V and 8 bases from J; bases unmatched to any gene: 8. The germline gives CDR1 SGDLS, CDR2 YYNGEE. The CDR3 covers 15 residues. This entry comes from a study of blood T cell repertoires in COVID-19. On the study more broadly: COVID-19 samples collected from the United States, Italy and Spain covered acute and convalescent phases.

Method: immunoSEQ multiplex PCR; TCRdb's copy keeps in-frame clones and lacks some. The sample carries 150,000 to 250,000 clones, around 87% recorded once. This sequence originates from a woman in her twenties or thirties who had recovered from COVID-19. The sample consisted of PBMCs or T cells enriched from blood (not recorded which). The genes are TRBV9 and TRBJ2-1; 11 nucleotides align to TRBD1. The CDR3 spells CASSPRDRGWDEQFF. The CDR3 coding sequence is TGTGCCAGCAGCCCCCGGGACAGGGGGTGGGATGAGCAGTTCTTC.